The rows below give T cell receptor beta chains drawn from one sample of a study of blood T cell repertoires in COVID-19. Libraries were prepared by immunoSEQ multiplex PCR; TCRdb keeps only in-frame clonotypes and omits some of them. The data contain just over 90,000 clones, approximately 87% of them singletons. Sequenced: peripheral blood. The receptors originated from a human donor with active COVID-19. The donor label of this sample is uncertain. Both conserved end residues are part of each CDR3. A D gene is named only where the DNA matches it firmly. Size values are once, few and many counts, or a class for expanded clones, and some rows have none.

. | TRBJ2-7 | TRBV20-1 | . | TGCAGTGCTAGACCCGGCTACGAGCAGTACTTC | CSARPGYEQYF
TRBD2 | TRBJ2-1 | TRBV27 | . | TGTGCCAGCAGCGGAGCGGGGGTGACAAGTGAGCAGTTCTTC | CASSGAGVTSEQFF
TRBD1 | TRBJ1-5 | TRBV2 | . | TGTGCCAGCAGAGAACAGGGGAATAGCAATCAGCCCCAGCATTTT | CASREQGNSNQPQHF
TRBD2 | TRBJ2-1 | TRBV10-3 | . | TGTGCCATCAGTGAGGGGACTAGCGGGGGGGTATCGGATGAGCAGTTCTTC | CAISEGTSGGVSDEQFF
. | TRBJ1-2 | TRBV5-8 | . | TGTGCCAGCAGCTGGTGGTCGGGCAGGGACTATGGCTACACCTTC | CASSWWSGRDYGYTF
TRBD1 | TRBJ1-5 | TRBV19 | . | TGTGCCAGTAGTAAAGGGGACAGAAGCAATCAGCCCCAGCATTTT | CASSKGDRSNQPQHF
. | TRBJ1-5 | TRBV30 | . | TGTGCCTGGAAAGGGACATGGGCTAGCAATCAGCCCCAGCATTTT | CAWKGTWASNQPQHF
. | TRBJ1-2 | TRBV5-1 | once | TGCGCCAGCAGCTTTCGGACAACGAGTTCTAACTATGGCTACACCTTC | CASSFRTTSSNYGYTF
TRBD2 | TRBJ2-7 | TRBV2 | few | TGTGCCAGCCGTGGTTTCGCTAGCGGGGGTGCCTCCTACGAGCAGTACTTC | CASRGFASGGASYEQYF
TRBD1 | TRBJ1-5 | TRBV6-6 | few | TGTGCCAGCAGCCCAGGACAGGGGGCTTTAGGTCAGCCCCAGCATTTT | CASSPGQGALGQPQHF
. | TRBJ2-7 | TRBV6-1 | . | TGTGCCAGCAGTGAATTGGCGGGGGCGGGGAGGGACTACGAGCAGTACTTC | CASSELAGAGRDYEQYF
. | TRBJ2-2 | TRBV6-2/TRBV6-3 | . | TGTGCCAGCAGTGACAGCTTCTATACCGGGGAGCTGTTTTTT | CASSDSFYTGELFF
TRBD1 | TRBJ1-2 | TRBV4-1 | . | TGCGCCAGCAGCCAAGAGTCTCGACAGGGGTACTATGGCTACACCTTC | CASSQESRQGYYGYTF
. | TRBJ1-5 | TRBV10-2 | once | TGCGCCAGCAGTGAGCAGCAGGGTATTGGCAATCAGCCCCAGCATTTT | CASSEQQGIGNQPQHF
TRBD1 | TRBJ2-7 | TRBV11-2 | . | TGTGCCAGCAGCTGGGGACAGTTCTACGAGCAGTACTTC | CASSWGQFYEQYF
. | TRBJ2-1 | TRBV5-1 | . | TGCGCCAGCAGCCTAACCTCTCCTCCCCTTTACAATGAGCAGTTCTTC | CASSLTSPPLYNEQFF
TRBD1 | TRBJ1-5 | TRBV6-6 | . | TGTGCCAGCAGTTACGGGACAGGTTATAGCAATCAGCCCCAGCATTTT | CASSYGTGYSNQPQHF
. | TRBJ2-7 | TRBV27 | . | TGTGCCAGCCGGGGCTACGAGCAGTACTTC | CASRGYEQYF
TRBD1 | TRBJ1-2 | TRBV9 | . | TGTGCCAGCGCCTCCCGGACAGGGCGGAACTATGGCTACACCTTC | CASASRTGRNYGYTF
. | TRBJ1-3 | TRBV28 | . | TGTGCCAGCAGTTTATACCACTCAGGGTCCTCTGGAAACACCATATATTTT | CASSLYHSGSSGNTIYF
. | TRBJ2-1 | TRBV6-5 | once | TGTGCCAGCAGTTACTTAGGGAGCTCCTACAATGAGCAGTTCTTC | CASSYLGSSYNEQFF
TRBD1 | TRBJ2-7 | TRBV18 | once | TGTGCCAGCTCACGGGACAGGGGCTACGAGCAGTACTTC | CASSRDRGYEQYF
. | TRBJ1-5 | TRBV5-6 | . | TGTGCCAGCAGCTCTCGCGACAGCACCTCAAATCAGCCCCAGCATTTT | CASSSRDSTSNQPQHF
. | TRBJ1-2 | TRBV28 | . | TGTGCCAGCAGACCTAATTTATTACAGGGCAGTTTCTGGTATCATGGCTACACCTTC | CASRPNLLQGSFWYHGYTF
TRBD1 | TRBJ1-1 | TRBV5-1 | . | TGCGCCAGCAGCTCCGGGACAGGGAGGAACACTGAAGCTTTCTTT | CASSSGTGRNTEAFF
. | TRBJ1-1 | TRBV28 | . | TGTGCCAGCAGTTTCTGGCGGGGCAGGTACACTGAAGCTTTCTTT | CASSFWRGRYTEAFF
. | TRBJ1-1 | TRBV7-8 | few | TGTGCCAGCAGCTTAGTCAGGGTCACTGAAGCTTTCTTT | CASSLVRVTEAFF
. | TRBJ1-1 | TRBV18 | . | TGTGCCAGCTCACCTACAAGGAACACTGAAGCTTTCTTT | CASSPTRNTEAFF
. | TRBJ2-5 | TRBV29-1 | . | TGCAGCGTTGAATCTAGCGCCGAATTCAAAGAGACCCAGTACTTC | CSVESSAEFKETQYF
. | TRBJ2-2 | TRBV7-2 | . | TGTGCCAGCAGCTTAGCTATCAGCACCGGGGAGCTGTTTTTT | CASSLAISTGELFF
. | TRBJ2-7 | TRBV16 | . | TGTGCCAGCAGCCATGGGGCAGGGGAGCAGTACTTC | CASSHGAGEQYF
. | TRBJ1-4 | TRBV6-5 | . | TGTGCCAGCAGTTACTCCGGGGATTTAAGAAATGAAAAACTGTTTTTT | CASSYSGDLRNEKLFF
TRBD1 | TRBJ2-1 | TRBV3-1/TRBV3-2 | . | TGTGCCAGCAGCCAAGTTCTTGGGACAGGCAATGAGCAGTTCTTC | CASSQVLGTGNEQFF
. | TRBJ1-6 | TRBV2 | . | TGTGCCAGCAGTGATCAGGGGACCCCCGGGTCACCCCTCCACTTT | CASSDQGTPGSPLHF
. | TRBJ2-2 | TRBV4-1 | . | TGCGCCAGCAGCCAAGTACCCGGACTCACCGGGGAGCTGTTTTTT | CASSQVPGLTGELFF